The subject of this entry is one T cell receptor (beta chain). It has no known antigen specificity. No per-base quality is available; no much larger clone lies one base away. The germline V gene specifies SGHDT as CDR1 and YYEEEE as CDR2. Germline trimming: 4 bases from V, 1 base from J; junction bases outside gene matches: 5. Measured from the cysteine to the phenylalanine, the CDR3 is 15 residues long. Only the CDR3 portion is preserved as DNA: 45 bases, with reading frame beginning at the first base. The source of the sample is a study of technical replicates of blood from several donors (TCRdb year 2017). The library came from the immunoSEQ multiplex PCR assay. TCRdb mirrors the immuneACCESS table, restricted to in-frame sequences. Some clones are absent from its copies; in checked studies, under half trace to an unresolved V gene, and the reason for the others is unknown. The sample table contains 65,000 to 85,000 clones; only one count was recorded for approximately 96% of them. The top ten hold about 0.34% of the sample.

Recombination connected TRBV5-6 to TRBJ2-3; TRBD1 lines up with 8 middle nucleotides. The sample was T cells isolated from PBMCs. The sequence came from a human donor in good health. CDR3 protein: CASSQTGDRTDTQYF. The sequence in DNA is TGTGCCAGCAGCCAGACAGGGGATCGCACAGATACGCAGTATTTT.